The next 23 T cell receptor beta chains were all read from a single sample in a study of CD8 T cells in Susac syndrome. Reverse transcription used about 0.45 to 1 ug RNA and random hexamers. TCRdb reanalysed the immunoSEQ multiplex PCR reads using MiXCR and keeps one entry per CDR3 protein. In the table there are some 180,000 distinct CDR3 sequences, about 91% of which are singletons. The sample comprised CD4+ T cells from PBMCs. These receptors were obtained from a human donor with Susac syndrome.

This clonotype was counted between two and nine times. The gene calls are TRBV5-1 and TRBJ2-3; D is ambiguous. Germline V gene sequence: CDR1 SGHRS, CDR2 YFSETQ. Trimming removed 6 bases at V and 0 bases at J, with 17 bases between. The CDR3 is made up of 16 amino acids. The CDR3 region has the DNA TGCGCCAGCACCAAAGGTGCAGCCACTAGCACAGATACGCAGTATTTT. It specifies CASTKGAATSTDTQYF. The whole variable domain, filled in from reference TRBV5-1 and TRBJ2-3, reads KAGVTQTPRYLIKTRGQQVTLSCSPISGHRSVSWYQQTPGQGLQFLFEYFSETQRNKGNFPGRFSGRQFSNSRSEMNVSTLELGDSALYLCASTKGAATSTDTQYFGPGTRLTVL.

This clonotype was detected a few times. In DNA form, the CDR3 reads TGTGCCAGCAGCGAAGCCGGGACAGGAGGGTACAATGAGCAGTTCTTC. It translates to CASSEAGTGGYNEQFF. The chain is built from TRBV7-2 and TRBJ2-1; TRBD1 matches 8 bases. Trimming at V came to 5 bases and at J to 4 bases, leaving 10 bases not matched to a gene. CDR3 size: 16 residues. CDR1 is SGHTA, CDR2 FQGNSA, per germline.

The chain recombines TRBV28 with TRBJ2-7; no definite D call. Germline V lookup: CDR1 MDHEN, CDR2 SYDVKM. V lost 3 bases, J lost 0 bases, and 9 bases lay in between. The CDR3 runs 14 residues. The CDR3 coding sequence is TGTGCCAGCAGTTTCCGCGGTCTCTCCTACGAGCAGTACTTC. This gives the protein CASSFRGLSYEQYF.

J is TRBJ2-7 and V is TRBV5-1; D not resolved. This CDR3 comprises 13 residues. Germline-derived CDR1 and CDR2 are SGHRS and YFSETQ. V lost 0 bases and J 7 bases, leaving 11 bases between the germline ends. The CDR3 DNA reads as TGCGCCAGCAGCTTGGGTCTTCTCTGGGAGCAGTACTTC. Residues: CASSLGLLWEQYF.

The J gene is TRBJ1-2, the V gene TRBV4-1, with 8 bases lining up with TRBD1. Trimming cost V 0 bases and J 4 bases; bases outside gene matches: 4. This CDR3 contains 15 residues. Per germline, CDR1 MGHRA and CDR2 YSYEKL. The DNA of the CDR3 is TGCGCCAGCAGCCAAGACCGTGGACAGGGCTATGGCTACACCTTC. Translation: CASSQDRGQGYGYTF.

The CDR3 region is CASSGTGDMADTQYF. CDR3 nucleotides: TGTGCCAGCAGCGGGACGGGAGATATGGCAGATACGCAGTATTTT. The rearrangement uses TRBV9 and TRBJ2-3; TRBD2 is a possible D gene (6 bases). The CDR3 contains 15 residues. With 3 bases removed from V and 4 bases from J, the gap between germline ends came to 15 bases. Germline CDR1 and CDR2: SGDLS and YYNGEE.

The chain couples TRBV10-2 to TRBJ2-5; no clear D. This CDR3 region has 15 residues. The germline CDR1 and CDR2 sequences are WSHSY and SAAADI. V dropped 8 bases and J dropped 2 bases, with 18 bases sitting between them. CDR3 in DNA: TGCGCCAGCCGTCTCTCGGGCGTTCCTCAAGAGACCCAGTACTTC. It yields the protein CASRLSGVPQETQYF.

The chain links TRBV20-1 to TRBJ2-3; 8 bases agree with TRBD2. The germline V gene encodes CDR1 DFQATT and CDR2 SNEGSKA (reference sequence). Trimming at V came to 4 bases and at J to 1 base, leaving 4 bases not matched to a gene. The CDR3 is made up of 14 amino acids. CDR3 sequence: CSATQTSGTDTQYF. For the CDR3, the DNA is TGCAGTGCTACACAGACTAGCGGCACAGATACGCAGTATTTT.

The CDR3 bases are TGCAGTGCTAGAGGACTAGCCCTAGAGGCTACGCAGTATTTT. It codes for CSARGLALEATQYF. The rearrangement joins TRBV20-1 to TRBJ2-3; 7 positions agree with TRBD2. The V segment lost 1 base and the J segment 8 bases; nucleotides outside the gene matches: 9. Per the germline V gene, CDR1 is DFQATT and CDR2 is SNEGSKA (reference sequence). This CDR3 region has 14 residues.

This clonotype has only a few counts. The chain uses TRBV9 and TRBJ2-1; D is ambiguous. The CDR3 is 13 residues long. Germline lookup yields CDR1 SGDLS and CDR2 YYNGEE. V was pared by 5 bases and J by 7 bases, with 13 bases between. CDR3 sequence (DNA): TGTGCCAGCAGTCCCACTGGGGATAATGAGCAGTTCTTC. Its translation is CASSPTGDNEQFF.

This clonotype was counted only a few times. V usage is TRBV6-5 and J usage is TRBJ2-3; D perhaps matches TRBD2 (6 bases). V was pared by 4 bases and J by 4 bases, with 18 bases between. The CDR3 totals 16 residues. The V gene's germline CDR1 is MNHEY and CDR2 SVGAGI. Here the CDR3 reads CASSSKSGGTPDTQYF. CDR3 nucleotides: TGTGCCAGCAGTTCCAAATCGGGCGGGACCCCAGATACGCAGTATTTT.

The chain employs TRBV6-9 and TRBJ2-2, with a tentative D call TRBD2 (5 bases). There are 15 residues in the CDR3. Germline values: CDR1 MNHGY, CDR2 SVAAGI. Between the trimmed V and J ends, which lost 4 bases and 4 bases, there was a span of 13 bases. The CDR3 bases are TGTGCCAGCAGTTCGGACTTAAAGGGCACCGGGGAGCTGTTTTTT. Translation: CASSSDLKGTGELFF.

V is TRBV30 and J is TRBJ2-6, with 9 bases aligning to TRBD1. The CDR3 contains 18 residues. CDR1 is GTSNPN and CDR2 is SVGIG in the germline V gene (reference sequence). V lost 4 bases to trimming and J lost 0 bases; unmatched junction nucleotides: 10. Here the CDR3 DNA reads TGTGCCTGGATTACCCGGGACAGGGTTTTCTCTGGGGCCAACGTCCTGACTTTC. This gives the protein CAWITRDRVFSGANVLTF.

V usage is TRBV28 and J usage is TRBJ2-3; 8 bases agree with TRBD1. Per germline, CDR1 MDHEN and CDR2 SYDVKM. The CDR3 extends over 17 amino acids. Germline trimming cut 5 bases from V and 2 bases from J; bases unmatched to any gene: 12. The CDR3 is CASSPQWGDRPTDTQYF. DNA of the CDR3: TGTGCCAGCAGTCCCCAGTGGGGGGACAGGCCCACAGATACGCAGTATTTT.

The rearrangement uses TRBV20-1 and TRBJ2-7; weak D call: TRBD1 (6 bases). This CDR3 contains 12 residues. V was pared by 6 bases and J by 2 bases, with 11 bases between. Germline CDR1 and CDR2: DFQATT and SNEGSKA (reference sequence). CDR3 bases: TGCAGTGCCCCGGGACAAACCTACGAGCAGTACTTC. Translating gives CSAPGQTYEQYF.

The V and J genes are TRBV7-9 and TRBJ2-5, with 7 nucleotides matching TRBD1. The CDR3 loop spans 13 amino acids. CDR1 SEHNR and CDR2 FQNEAQ come from the germline V gene (reference sequence). The V and J ends lost 5 bases and 5 bases, in that order; junction bases with no gene match: 5. CDR3 residues: CASSQIRGETQYF. The CDR3 region has the DNA TGTGCCAGCAGCCAGATCAGGGGGGAGACCCAGTACTTC. The entire variable domain, with the rest obtained from reference TRBV7-9 and TRBJ2-5, is as follows: DTGVSQNPRHKITKRGQNVTFRCDPISEHNRLYWYRQTLGQGPEFLTYFQNEAQLEKSRLLSDRFSAERPKGSFSTLEIQRTEQGDSAMYLCASSQIRGETQYFGPGTRLLVL.

The chain combines TRBV5-1 with TRBJ2-3; 7 bases line up with TRBD1. From germline, CDR1 is SGHRS and CDR2 YFSETQ. J was trimmed by 3 bases and V by 4 bases; bases with no gene match: 14. The CDR3 length is 17 residues. This CDR3 is CASSRLFEGARTDTQYF. Written as DNA, the CDR3 is TGCGCCAGCAGCCGTCTCTTTGAGGGGGCACGTACAGATACGCAGTATTTT.

This chain links TRBV6-5 with TRBJ2-7; 8 bases line up with TRBD1. The CDR3 covers 14 residues. The germline gives CDR1 MNHEY, CDR2 SVGAGI. Trimming at V came to 4 bases and at J to 4 bases, leaving 6 bases not matched to a gene. CDR3 coding DNA: TGTGCCAGCAGTTCCGACAGGGGTGGGTACGAGCAGTACTTC. It is translated as CASSSDRGGYEQYF.

This clonotype was recorded only once. This chain uses TRBV12-3 or TRBV12-4 with TRBJ1-5, with D possibly matching TRBD1 (6 bases). The CDR3 totals 19 residues. V gave up 5 bases and J gave up 2 bases, with 25 bases separating them. The CDR3 DNA sequence: TGTGCCAGCAGTCCATCTGACAGGCAGGGGTATTTGGGCAATCAGCCCCAGCATTTT. Encoded protein: CASSPSDRQGYLGNQPQHF.

V is TRBV2 and J is TRBJ2-1; 7 bases match TRBD1. Germline CDR1 is SNHLY and CDR2 is FYNNEI. J lost 0 bases, V lost 2 bases, and 1 base had no gene match. The CDR3 covers 15 residues. For the CDR3, the DNA is TGTGCCAGCAGTGAATACAGGGGCTCCTACAATGAGCAGTTCTTC. This translates into CASSEYRGSYNEQFF.

This chain joins TRBV5-1 and TRBJ2-7, with a tentative D call TRBD2 (7 bases). The V end lost 4 bases, the J end lost 3 bases, and 14 bases lay between the germline ends. The CDR3 runs 14 residues. Per the germline V gene, CDR1 is SGHRS and CDR2 is YFSETQ. CDR3 loop: CASSLQGGDYEQYF. CDR3 bases: TGCGCCAGCAGCCTACAGGGAGGGGACTACGAGCAGTACTTC.

The chain links TRBV20-1 to TRBJ2-2; possible D gene TRBD1, 5 bases. This CDR3 is 15 amino acids long. Between the trimmed V and J ends, which lost 2 bases and 4 bases, there was a span of 14 bases. Looked up from germline, CDR1 is DFQATT and CDR2 is SNEGSKA (reference sequence). In nucleotides, the CDR3 is TGCAGTGCTAGACCTTTAGGACATACCACCGGGGAGCTGTTTTTT. Translation gives CSARPLGHTTGELFF.

V and J are TRBV7-9 and TRBJ2-3, with a possible D match to TRBD2 (7 bases). Germline V lookup: CDR1 SEHNR, CDR2 FQNEAQ (reference sequence). This CDR3 has 14 residues. V lost 5 bases, J lost 4 bases, and 13 bases lay in between. CDR3 nucleotides: TGTGCCAGCAGCCCCGCCGGGGGGCCAGATACGCAGTATTTT. Its translation: CASSPAGGPDTQYF. Together with reference TRBV7-9 and TRBJ2-3, the CDR3 gives the full variable domain: DTGVSQNPRHKITKRGQNVTFRCDPISEHNRLYWYRQTLGQGPEFLTYFQNEAQLEKSRLLSDRFSAERPKGSFSTLEIQRTEQGDSAMYLCASSPAGGPDTQYFGPGTRLTVL.